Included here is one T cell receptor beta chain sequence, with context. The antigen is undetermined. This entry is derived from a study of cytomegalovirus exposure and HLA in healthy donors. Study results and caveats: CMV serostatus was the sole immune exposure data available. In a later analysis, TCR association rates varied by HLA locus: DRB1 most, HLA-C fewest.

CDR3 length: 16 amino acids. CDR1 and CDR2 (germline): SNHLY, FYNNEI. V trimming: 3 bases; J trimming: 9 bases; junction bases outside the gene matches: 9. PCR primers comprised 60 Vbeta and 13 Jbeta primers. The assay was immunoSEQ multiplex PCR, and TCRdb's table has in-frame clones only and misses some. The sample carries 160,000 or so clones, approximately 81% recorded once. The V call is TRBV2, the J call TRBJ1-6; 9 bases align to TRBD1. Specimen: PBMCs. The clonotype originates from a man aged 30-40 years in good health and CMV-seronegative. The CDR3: CASSDTGTGRSSPLHF. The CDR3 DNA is TGTGCCAGCAGTGATACCGGGACAGGGAGATCTTCACCCCTCCACTTT.